The 4 T cell receptor beta chains in this list originate from one sample, sequenced in a study of blood T cells in healthy people across ages. A second roughly 7 to 11 cycle PCR used barcoded and J-beta primers. One entry per CDR3 protein, called by TCRdb with MiXCR from the 5' RACE reads. Among some 930,000 distinct CDR3 sequences listed, approximately 32% were seen once. These data were also filed under a second study, of T cells of mothers and their children.

Sequencing input: blood. The receptors come from a woman aged 40 to 55 in good health.

To note about this clonotype: A much bigger clone sits one base away, suggesting this may be a read error. V usage is TRBV9 and J usage is TRBJ2-5; 7 bases line up with TRBD2. This CDR3 contains 14 residues. Germline V gives CDR1 SGDLS, CDR2 YYNGEE. CDR3 sequence: CASSPGGDQETRYF. As DNA, the CDR3 is TGTGCCAGCAGCCCTGGGGGGGACCAAGAGACCCGGTACTTC.

This clonotype appeared many times. The CDR3 DNA reads as TGTGCCAGCAGTCCCGGGACTCTGGGTGCGGGCTACACCTTC. It specifies CASSPGTLGAGYTF. The chain links TRBV12-3 or TRBV12-4 to TRBJ1-2; a possible D gene is TRBD1 (5 bases). This CDR3 has 14 residues. V shed 5 bases and J shed 8 bases, with 18 bases lying between them.

V and J are TRBV5-1 and TRBJ1-4, with D hard to call. Trimming stripped 0 bases from V and 8 bases from J, with 11 bases between. The CDR3 covers 14 residues. CDR1 SGHRS and CDR2 YFSETQ come from the germline V gene. The CDR3 is CASSLAGYGEKLFF. The DNA for the CDR3 is TGCGCCAGCAGCTTGGCCGGGTACGGGGAAAAACTGTTTTTT. Based on the CDR3 plus reference TRBV5-1 and TRBJ1-4, the full variable domain is KAGVTQTPRYLIKTRGQQVTLSCSPISGHRSVSWYQQTPGQGLQFLFEYFSETQRNKGNFPGRFSGRQFSNSRSEMNVSTLELGDSALYLCASSLAGYGEKLFFGSGTQLSVL.

The chain links TRBV12-3 or TRBV12-4 to TRBJ2-3; D unclear. Trimming took off 2 bases at V and 4 bases at J, with 16 bases between the two ends. The CDR3 spans 16 residues. CDR3 in amino acids: CASSLWQVLSADTQYF. DNA of the CDR3: TGTGCCAGCAGTTTATGGCAGGTCCTCAGCGCAGATACGCAGTATTTT.